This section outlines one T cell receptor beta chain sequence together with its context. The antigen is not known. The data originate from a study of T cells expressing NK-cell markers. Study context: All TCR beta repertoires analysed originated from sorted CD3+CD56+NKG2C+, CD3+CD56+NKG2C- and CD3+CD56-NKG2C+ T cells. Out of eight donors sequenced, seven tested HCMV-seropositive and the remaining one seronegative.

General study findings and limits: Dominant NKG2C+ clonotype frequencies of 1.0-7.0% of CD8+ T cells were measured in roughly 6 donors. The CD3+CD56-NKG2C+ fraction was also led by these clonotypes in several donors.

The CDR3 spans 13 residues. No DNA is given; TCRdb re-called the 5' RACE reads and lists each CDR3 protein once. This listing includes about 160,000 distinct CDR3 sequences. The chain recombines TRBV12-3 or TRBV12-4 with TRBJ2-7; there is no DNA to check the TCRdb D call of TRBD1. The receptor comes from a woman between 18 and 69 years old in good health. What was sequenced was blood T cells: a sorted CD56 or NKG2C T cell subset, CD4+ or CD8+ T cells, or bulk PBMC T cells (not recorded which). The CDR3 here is CASSNTGTYEQYF.